One sample yielded the 9 T cell receptor beta chains listed below, sequenced in a study of T-cell memory formation after mild COVID-19. One entry per CDR3 protein, called by TCRdb with MiXCR from the 5' RACE reads. The sample has around 300,000 distinct CDR3 sequences; approximately 12% are singletons. Sequencing was performed on PBMCs or a T cell subset sorted from them (not recorded which). These receptors were collected from a man between 18 and 35 years old who had mild COVID-19 (a few samples of this study predate the infection). Cell type and time point are not known.

This clonotype was detected many times. The chain uses TRBV4-1 and TRBJ2-1; 8 bases are a match to TRBD1. The trim removed 2 bases at V and 2 bases at J, leaving 5 bases unmatched. CDR1 is MGHRA and CDR2 is YSYEKL in the germline V gene. This CDR3 spans 16 amino acids. CDR3 amino acids: CASSQPTGDPYNEQFF. The CDR3 DNA follows: TGCGCCAGCAGCCAACCGACAGGGGACCCCTACAATGAGCAGTTCTTC.

V gene TRBV3-1 combines with J gene TRBJ1-5; maybe TRBD1 (5 bases). Germline CDR1 reads LGHDT; CDR2 reads YNNKEL (reference sequence). V lost 10 bases and J 7 bases, leaving 17 bases between the germline ends. This CDR3 comprises 13 residues. The CDR3 is CATSPGDGQPQHF. The DNA for the CDR3 is TGTGCCACCTCGCCCGGGGACGGCCAGCCCCAGCATTTT.

This sequence joins TRBV29-1 and TRBJ2-2; tentatively, D is TRBD1 (6 bases). This CDR3 is built from 13 residues. The germline gives CDR1 SQVTM, CDR2 ANQGSEA. Trimming shortened V by 7 bases and J by 1 base, and 10 bases separated the two germline ends. The CDR3 coding sequence is TGCAGCGCCTCGGACAGGAACACCGGGGAGCTGTTTTTT. It encodes CSASDRNTGELFF.

With respect to this clonotype: One end of the junction does not line up with germline, which may come from a read error. The chain joins TRBV6-5 to TRBJ2-2, with D perhaps being TRBD1 or TRBD2 (6 bases each). The CDR3 is 15 amino acids. Germline V gives CDR1 MNHEY, CDR2 SVGAGI. The CDR3 here is CAAWPSGAKTGELFF. Written as DNA, the CDR3 is TGTGCCGCCTGGCCCTCGGGGGCGAAGACCGGGGAGCTGTTTTTT.

This clonotype has only a few counts. The rearrangement joins TRBV7-9 to TRBJ1-2; 7 bases agree with TRBD1. The CDR3 has 15 residues. CDR1 and CDR2 from the germline V gene are SEHNR and FQNEAQ (reference sequence). The trim removed 3 bases at V and 4 bases at J, leaving 8 bases unmatched. The CDR3 DNA reads as TGTGCCAGCAGCTTCGGGGACAGAGGGATCTATGGCTACACCTTC. Translation: CASSFGDRGIYGYTF.

The chain couples TRBV5-1 to TRBJ2-5; 7 nucleotides agree with TRBD2. The germline CDR1 and CDR2 sequences are SGHRS and YFSETQ. The CDR3 spans 16 residues. V lost 4 bases, J lost 5 bases, and 14 bases stayed unmatched. CDR3 bases: TGCGCCAGCAGCCGGGGGGTAGAGACAAACGCGGAGACCCAGTACTTC. Its protein is CASSRGVETNAETQYF.

This clonotype showed up many times. The V and J genes are TRBV29-1 and TRBJ1-1; perhaps TRBD1 as D (6 bases). This CDR3 is built from 16 residues. CDR1 is SQVTM and CDR2 is ANQGSEA in the germline V gene. V shed 4 bases and J shed 4 bases, with 22 bases lying between them. The CDR3 DNA reads as TGCAGCGTTGCGGCCCCCAACAGGGTGGATGGCACTGAAGCTTTCTTT. This gives the protein CSVAAPNRVDGTEAFF.

This clonotype was recorded at least ten times. J is TRBJ2-7 and V is TRBV12-3 or TRBV12-4, with D hard to call. The CDR3 has 14 residues. Trimming took off 2 bases at V and 0 bases at J, with 8 bases between the two ends. CDR3 nucleotide sequence: TGTGCCAGCAGTTTAAGCTATTCCTCCTACGAGCAGTACTTC. It yields the protein CASSLSYSSYEQYF.

This clonotype was counted only a few times. Here the CDR3 reads CASSMTGGRVNTQYF. For the CDR3, the DNA is TGTGCCAGTAGTATGACAGGGGGCCGTGTAAATACGCAGTATTTT. The V and J genes are TRBV19 and TRBJ2-3; 10 bases match TRBD1. The germline V gene encodes CDR1 LNHDA and CDR2 SQIVND (reference sequence). This CDR3 contains 15 residues. The ends lost 3 bases at V and 7 bases at J; junction bases unmatched: 7.